The clone carrying this T cell receptor (beta chain) was observed a handful of times. V dropped 4 bases and J dropped 0 bases, with 10 bases sitting between them. Germline V gene data show CDR1 as PRHDT and CDR2 as FYEKMQ (reference sequence). The CDR3 is 15 amino acids. The data derive from a study of blood T cell repertoires in COVID-19. Whole-study context: Whether acute or convalescent, the COVID-19 samples came from the United States, Italy and Spain. T cells, B-cell-depleted T cells, or PBMCs provided the cDNA or gDNA that served as material.

Clones were sequenced by immunoSEQ multiplex PCR, and TCRdb holds only the in-frame ones, with some missing. The table has roughly 88,000 clones, around 86% seen once. The J gene is TRBJ1-3, the V gene TRBV13; D is unclear. Specimen: peripheral blood. This clonotype originated in a woman aged 80 or older with active or convalescent COVID-19. The CDR3 spells CASSSEEGSGNTIYF. The DNA for the CDR3 is TGTGCCAGCAGCTCGGAGGAGGGCTCTGGAAACACCATATATTTT.